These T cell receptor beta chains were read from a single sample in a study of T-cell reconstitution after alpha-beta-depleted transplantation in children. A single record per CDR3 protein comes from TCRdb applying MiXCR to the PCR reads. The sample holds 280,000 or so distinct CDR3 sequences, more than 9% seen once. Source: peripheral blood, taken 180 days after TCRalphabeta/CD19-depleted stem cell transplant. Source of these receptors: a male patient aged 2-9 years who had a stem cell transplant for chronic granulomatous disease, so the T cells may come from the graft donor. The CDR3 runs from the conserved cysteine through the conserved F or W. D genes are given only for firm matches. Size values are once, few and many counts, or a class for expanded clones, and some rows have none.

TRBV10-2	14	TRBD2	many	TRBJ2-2	CASSGGTSVRELFF	TGCGCCAGCAGTGGAGGGACTAGCGTGAGGGAGCTGTTTTTT
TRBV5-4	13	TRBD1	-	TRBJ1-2	CASSLEGAIGYTF	TGTGCCAGCAGCTTGGAGGGGGCCATTGGCTACACCTTC
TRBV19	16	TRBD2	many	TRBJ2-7	CASSIGGGPSSYEQYF	TGTGCCAGTAGTATAGGCGGGGGTCCAAGCTCCTACGAGCAGTACTTC
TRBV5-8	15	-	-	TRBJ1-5	CASSRRGKGNQPQHF	TGTGCCAGCAGCCGGCGAGGGAAAGGCAATCAGCCCCAGCATTTT
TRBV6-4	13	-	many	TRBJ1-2	CASSDGGNYGYTF	TGTGCCAGCAGTGACGGGGGGAACTATGGCTACACCTTC
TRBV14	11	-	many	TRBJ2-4	CASSQGSFQYF	TGTGCCAGCAGCCAAGGGAGTTTTCAGTACTTC
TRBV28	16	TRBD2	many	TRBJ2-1	CASSSLSGRENNEQFF	TGTGCCAGCAGTTCGCTTAGCGGGAGGGAGAACAATGAGCAGTTCTTC
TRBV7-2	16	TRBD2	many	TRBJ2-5	CASSPEALAGGETQYF	TGTGCCAGCAGCCCCGAGGCTCTAGCGGGGGGAGAGACCCAGTACTTC
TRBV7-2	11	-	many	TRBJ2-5	CASSLWETQYF	TGTGCCAGCAGCTTGTGGGAGACCCAGTACTTC
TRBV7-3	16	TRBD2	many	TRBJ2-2	CASSPIAGKNTGELFF	TGTGCCAGCAGCCCAATAGCGGGAAAGAACACCGGGGAGCTGTTTTTT
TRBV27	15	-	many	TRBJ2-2	CASSPEAGFTGELFF	TGTGCCAGCAGTCCCGAGGCGGGATTCACCGGGGAGCTGTTTTTT
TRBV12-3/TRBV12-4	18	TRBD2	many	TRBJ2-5	CASSLSSAGGRSQETQYF	TGTGCCAGCAGTTTAAGTTCAGCGGGGGGGCGGTCGCAAGAGACCCAGTACTTC
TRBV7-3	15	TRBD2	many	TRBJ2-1	CASSIVSGSIDEQFF	TGTGCCAGCAGCATCGTTAGCGGGAGTATCGATGAGCAGTTCTTC